The clone carrying this TCR beta chain was found once. This sample was taken from a study of shared clonotypes between healthy human individuals. From germline, CDR1 is LGHNA and CDR2 YSLEER. The length of the CDR3 is 16 residues. After removal of 0 bases from V and 4 bases from J, the junction contained 9 bases not matched to a gene. Here immunoSEQ multiplex PCR was the method, and the copy in TCRdb shows in-frame clones only, minus some. The table includes 2 million to 2.5 million clones, 85% to 95% detected once. The clonotype originates from a man between 18 and 29 years old in good health. Some clones in this sample may be carry-over from other donors' samples. Sequencing used naive CD4+ T cells from PBMCs. Specified subset: CD45RA+ positively selected. The chain couples TRBV4-3 to TRBJ2-7, with 7 bases lining up with TRBD2. The CDR3 region is CASSQDGAGASYEQYF. The CDR3 nucleotides read TGCGCCAGCAGCCAAGATGGGGCGGGAGCCTCTTACGAGCAGTACTTC.